These 30 T cell receptor beta chains were sequenced from one sample in a study of OX40 agonist ivuxolimab in advanced cancers. Assay used: immunoSEQ multiplex PCR; TCRdb lists only in-frame clones, some missing. The sample shows around 70,000 clones, over 75% of them seen only once. The source material was CD4+ or CD8+ T cells sorted from blood, sampled in a trial of the OX40 agonist ivuxolimab. These receptors originate from an adult with an advanced solid tumor such as melanoma, head and neck, liver or kidney cancer.

The rearrangement joins TRBV28 to TRBJ1-1; perhaps TRBD1 as D (5 bases). The length of the CDR3 is 15 residues. Trimming shortened V by 5 bases and J by 6 bases, and 19 bases separated the two germline ends. The germline V gene encodes CDR1 MDHEN and CDR2 SYDVKM. The CDR3 DNA reads as TGTGCCAGCAGTGAACGGACGGGGGTTTTTGCTGAAGCTTTCTTT. Protein: CASSERTGVFAEAFF.

In the case of this clone: A junction end diverges from the germline sequence, so it may reflect a read error. The chain has TRBV2 and TRBJ2-7; D is unclear. This CDR3 spans 11 amino acids. CDR1 SNHLY and CDR2 FYNNEI come from the germline V gene. The CDR3 DNA sequence: TGCTCCACCGCTCGGGCAGACGAGCAGTACTTC. Translating it yields CSTARADEQYF.

The chain joins TRBV29-1 to TRBJ2-1; D gene unclear. This CDR3 contains 13 residues. Germline V gives CDR1 SQVTM, CDR2 ANQGSEA. V was cut by 8 bases and J by 0 bases, with 11 bases left in between. CDR3 amino acids: CSIDRSSYNEQFF. CDR3 DNA: TGCAGCATAGACCGGAGCTCCTACAATGAGCAGTTCTTC.

The chain couples TRBV5-1 to TRBJ2-2, with 13 bases aligning to TRBD2. CDR1 and CDR2 (germline): SGHRS, YFSETQ. This CDR3 has 17 amino acids. Trimming removed 4 bases from V and 1 base from J; junction bases left unmatched: 4. CDR3 nucleotide sequence: TGCGCCAGCAGCCCGACTAGCGGGAGGTTGAACACCGGGGAGCTGTTTTTT. It specifies CASSPTSGRLNTGELFF.

The J gene is TRBJ1-4, the V gene TRBV25-1; TRBD1 matches at 10 bases. This CDR3 comprises 17 residues. Losses at the gene ends were 2 bases for V and 2 bases for J; bases not matched to a gene: 5. CDR1 and CDR2 (germline): MGHDK, SYGVNS. CDR3 in amino acids: CASSEGGQGRTNEKLFF. The CDR3, as DNA: TGTGCCAGCAGTGAAGGGGGACAGGGGAGGACTAATGAAAAACTGTTTTTT.

The rearrangement joins TRBV10-3 to TRBJ2-5; D is tentatively TRBD1 or TRBD2 (7 bases each). In germline, CDR1 is ENHRY, CDR2 SYGVKD. This CDR3 is built from 12 residues. Trimming stripped 11 bases from V and 3 bases from J, with 13 bases between. In DNA form, the CDR3 reads TGTGCCTCCGGGGGGACAGAAGAGACCCAGTACTTC. Residues: CASGGTEETQYF.

This chain joins TRBV7-9 and TRBJ2-7, with 7 nucleotides matching TRBD1. CDR3 length equals 13 residues. V was pared by 5 bases and J by 6 bases, with 7 bases of the junction left unmatched. The germline V gene has CDR1 SEHNR and CDR2 FQNEAQ (reference sequence). This CDR3 reads CASSLGDSSEQYF. The CDR3 bases are TGTGCCAGCAGCCTAGGGGACAGCTCCGAGCAGTACTTC.

The chain uses TRBV27 and TRBJ2-3; the D gene is possibly TRBD2 (6 bases). V lost 6 bases and J lost 4, with 17 bases in between. This CDR3 is built from 15 residues. Germline V gives CDR1 MNHEY, CDR2 SMNVEV (reference sequence). CDR3 loop: CASSTRLVHPDTQYF. The CDR3 coding sequence is TGTGCCAGCAGCACACGACTAGTTCATCCAGATACGCAGTATTTT.

V and J are TRBV12-5 and TRBJ2-5, with a possible D match to TRBD1 (6 bases). The germline V gene encodes CDR1 LGHNT and CDR2 FRNRAP. This CDR3 region has 14 residues. V lost 5 bases and J lost 4, with 14 bases in between. CDR3 loop: CASGLGQPGETQYF. The CDR3 DNA reads as TGTGCTAGTGGTCTGGGACAACCTGGAGAGACCCAGTACTTC. The full variable domain, its missing parts supplied by reference TRBV12-5 and TRBJ2-5, is DARVTQTPRHKVTEMGQEVTMRCQPILGHNTVFWYRQTMMQGLELLAYFRNRAPLDDSGMPKDRFSAEMPDATLATLKIQPSEPRDSAVYFCASGLGQPGETQYFGPGTRLLVL.

CDR3 loop: CASRGLSSGANVLTF. In DNA form, the CDR3 reads TGTGCCAGCAGAGGACTGAGCTCTGGGGCCAACGTCCTGACTTTC. The chain has TRBV7-8 and TRBJ2-6, with D tentatively TRBD2 (5 bases). Germline loops: CDR1 SGHVS, CDR2 FQNEAQ. The CDR3 extends over 15 amino acids. Trimming shortened V by 6 bases and J by 0 bases, and 9 bases separated the two germline ends.

This clone was recorded once. The chain is built from TRBV28 and TRBJ1-2; TRBD1 matches 8 bases. The J segment lost 4 bases and the V segment lost 6 bases, leaving 7 bases of the junction unmatched. The CDR3 has 14 residues. The germline CDR1 and CDR2 sequences are MDHEN and SYDVKM. The chain's CDR3 is CASSWGQAGYGYTF. Here the CDR3 DNA reads TGTGCCAGCAGCTGGGGACAGGCCGGCTATGGCTACACCTTC.

The gene calls are TRBV5-1 and TRBJ2-1; TRBD1 agrees at 8 bases. The V segment lost 1 base and the J segment 8 bases; nucleotides outside the gene matches: 5. Germline V gene data show CDR1 as SGHRS and CDR2 as YFSETQ. The CDR3 extends over 14 amino acids. The CDR3 here is CASSLSPGGDEQFF. CDR3 bases: TGCGCCAGCAGCTTGTCCCCAGGGGGCGATGAGCAGTTCTTC.

This clone was seen once. J is TRBJ2-3 and V is TRBV27, with a tentative D call TRBD2 (6 bases). The CDR3 loop spans 13 amino acids. The V end lost 5 bases, the J end lost 12 bases, and 18 bases lay between the germline ends. Per the germline V gene, CDR1 is MNHEY and CDR2 is SMNVEV (reference sequence). CDR3 residues: CASSTIGRNSQYF. The CDR3 DNA follows: TGTGCCAGCAGTACCATAGGGAGGAATTCCCAGTATTTT.

This clone occurred a few times. The V gene is TRBV27, the J gene TRBJ1-6; the D is unclear. CDR3 length equals 17 residues. V shed 0 bases and J shed 6 bases, with 15 bases lying between them. Germline lookup yields CDR1 MNHEY and CDR2 SMNVEV (reference sequence). This CDR3 is CASSLSSVAPGNSPLHF. The CDR3 nucleotides read TGTGCCAGCAGTTTATCATCTGTCGCCCCTGGTAATTCACCCCTCCACTTT.

This sequence joins TRBV29-1 and TRBJ2-7, with D unresolved. Looked up from germline, CDR1 is SQVTM and CDR2 is ANQGSEA. CDR3 length: 12 residues. Trimming left V 4 bases short and J 6 bases short, with 13 bases between. CDR3 amino acids: CSVGQASIEQYF. Written as DNA, the CDR3 is TGCAGCGTTGGGCAGGCTTCCATCGAGCAGTACTTC.

The chain couples TRBV5-1 to TRBJ2-5; 9 bases match TRBD1. The germline CDR1 and CDR2 sequences are SGHRS and YFSETQ. The CDR3 length is 14 residues. Unmatched junction bases numbered 5, after V lost 4 bases and J lost 4 bases. DNA of the CDR3: TGCGCCAGCAGCACCGGACAGGGGAGAGAGACCCAGTACTTC. This gives the protein CASSTGQGRETQYF.

CDR3 protein: CASSQDQIRGGSEAFF. The CDR3, as DNA: TGCGCCAGCAGCCAAGATCAGATCCGAGGAGGCTCTGAAGCTTTCTTT. The chain carries TRBV4-1 and TRBJ1-1; D uncertain. Trimming took off 0 bases at V and 6 bases at J, with 17 bases between the two ends. In germline, CDR1 is MGHRA, CDR2 YSYEKL. The CDR3 has 16 amino acids.

This rearrangement joins TRBV27 to TRBJ2-1; D perhaps matches TRBD1 (6 bases). The length of the CDR3 is 16 residues. The V end lost 3 bases, the J end lost 9 bases, and 21 bases lay between the germline ends. Germline values: CDR1 MNHEY, CDR2 SMNVEV (reference sequence). The CDR3 DNA is TGTGCCAGCAGTTTCCCGGACAGACATTCTAAAACTGAGCAGTTCTTC. Translation gives CASSFPDRHSKTEQFF.

The chain recombines TRBV5-1 with TRBJ2-5, with 9 nucleotides matching TRBD2. The germline V gene has CDR1 SGHRS and CDR2 YFSETQ. This CDR3 is 19 amino acids long. V trimming: 0 bases; J trimming: 6 bases; junction bases outside the gene matches: 18. The CDR3 protein is CASSLGVRLAGSIMKTQYF. The DNA of the CDR3 is TGCGCCAGCAGCTTGGGAGTACGGCTAGCGGGGTCCATTATGAAGACCCAGTACTTC.

The chain has TRBV28 and TRBJ1-1; TRBD1 might be the D (5 bases). Germline values: CDR1 MDHEN, CDR2 SYDVKM. Trimming removed 6 bases at V and 5 bases at J, with 13 bases between. The CDR3 contains 13 residues. The CDR3 spells CASRYTGGTEAFF. CDR3 DNA sequence: TGTGCCAGCAGATACACGGGGGGGACTGAAGCTTTCTTT.

The chain links TRBV5-6 to TRBJ2-2; D call uncertain. V was shortened by 1 base and J by 2 bases, with 6 bases between the two germline ends. Germline V gene lookup returns CDR1 SGHDT and CDR2 YYEEEE. The CDR3 covers 14 residues. In nucleotides, the CDR3 is TGTGCCAGCAGCTTGATCAGTAACACCGGGGAGCTGTTTTTT. This gives the protein CASSLISNTGELFF.

This clone has only one observation. The rearrangement joins TRBV27 to TRBJ1-1; TRBD1 agrees at 8 bases. Germline V gives CDR1 MNHEY, CDR2 SMNVEV (reference sequence). The junction had 12 bases not matched to a gene; V was cut back by 5 bases and J by 4 bases. CDR3 length equals 16 residues. The CDR3 DNA sequence: TGTGCCAGCAGTCCCGGACAGGGTTTAGCCTTCACTGAAGCTTTCTTT. Translated, it gives CASSPGQGLAFTEAFF.

The CDR3, as DNA: TGTGCCAGCAGCTGGGAAGGGTTCCCTAACATTCAGTACTTC. It codes for CASSWEGFPNIQYF. The V gene is TRBV5-6, the J gene TRBJ2-4; D unclear. CDR3 length: 14 residues. Trimming removed 3 bases from V and 7 bases from J, with 14 bases in between. Per the germline V gene, CDR1 is SGHDT and CDR2 is YYEEEE.

This sequence joins TRBV27 and TRBJ2-7, with 9 bases that match TRBD2. This CDR3 has 11 amino acids. The germline V gene has CDR1 MNHEY and CDR2 SMNVEV (reference sequence). V was clipped by 5 bases and J by 10 bases; unmatched bases: 3. The CDR3 loop reads CASSDSGRQYF. The CDR3 nucleotides read TGTGCCAGCAGTGATAGCGGGAGACAGTACTTC.

CDR3 nucleotides: TGTGCCAGCTCACCGCAGGGTAGCGGCATGAACACTGAAGCTTTCTTT. Amino acid sequence: CASSPQGSGMNTEAFF. The J gene is TRBJ1-1, the V gene TRBV18; D is perhaps TRBD1 (5 bases). Trimming took 3 bases from V and 0 from J, leaving 14 bases between them. Germline CDR1 KGHSH, CDR2 LQKENI. The CDR3 totals 16 residues.

This clone appeared once. The genes are TRBV15 and TRBJ2-2, with TRBD2 as a possible D gene (6 bases). The V gene's germline CDR1 is LNHNV and CDR2 YYDKDF (reference sequence). The CDR3 runs to 16 residues. V shed 7 bases and J shed 0 bases, with 15 bases lying between them. CDR3 bases: TGTGCCACCACTCCCCGCGGGACCGCGAACACCGGGGAGCTGTTTTTT. It is translated as CATTPRGTANTGELFF.

The rearrangement joins TRBV2 to TRBJ1-1; D remains unclear. The ends were cut back, 7 bases at V and 0 bases at J, with 3 bases in the middle. Looked up from germline, CDR1 is SNHLY and CDR2 is FYNNEI. The CDR3 is 11 amino acids. The CDR3 sequence is CASKMNTEAFF. CDR3 coding DNA: TGTGCCAGCAAAATGAACACTGAAGCTTTCTTT.

The V and J genes are TRBV5-4 and TRBJ2-3, with a tentative D call TRBD2 (5 bases). This CDR3 spans 14 amino acids. The V end was cut by 5 bases, the J end by 4 bases, with 14 bases between. Germline-derived CDR1 and CDR2 are SGHNT and YYREEE (reference sequence). CDR3 DNA sequence: TGTGCCAGCAGTACTCGCGCGGGCGCAGATACGCAGTATTTT. Translating gives CASSTRAGADTQYF.

The rearrangement links TRBV4-1 to TRBJ1-5; 7 nucleotides match TRBD1. Looked up from germline, CDR1 is MGHRA and CDR2 is YSYEKL. V shed 5 bases, J shed 7 bases, and the junction held 8 bases outside the gene matches. CDR3 size: 14 residues. DNA of the CDR3: TGCGCCAGCAGCGTTACAGGGGCGGGCCAGCCCCAGCATTTT. Translating it yields CASSVTGAGQPQHF.

The chain links TRBV2 to TRBJ2-7; a weak D match, TRBD1 (6 bases). Trimming shortened V by 3 bases and J by 2 bases, and 8 bases separated the two germline ends. This CDR3 is 13 amino acids long. Germline assignment: CDR1 SNHLY and CDR2 FYNNEI. The DNA for the CDR3 is TGTGCCAGCAGTGAGACAGGAACCTACGAGCAGTACTTC. Encoded protein: CASSETGTYEQYF. Based on the CDR3 plus reference TRBV2 and TRBJ2-7, the full variable domain is EPEVTQTPSHQVTQMGQEVILRCVPISNHLYFYWYRQILGQKVEFLVSFYNNEISEKSEIFDDQFSVERPDGSNFTLKIRSTKLEDSAMYFCASSETGTYEQYFGPGTRLTVT.